This TCR beta chain was sequenced for a study of blood T cell repertoires in COVID-19. Assay: immunoSEQ multiplex PCR; the TCRdb copy retains only in-frame clones and omits some. The sample carries 200,000 to 300,000 clones, approximately 86% recorded once. Cohorts were determined from participant-reported clinical history. Germline CDR1 and CDR2: KGHDR and SFDVKD. The junction had 4 bases not matched to a gene; V was cut back by 0 bases and J by 1 base. The CDR3 is 17 residues long. The chain uses TRBV24-1 and TRBJ1-3; 8 positions agree with TRBD1. The receptor was derived from a middle-aged woman with acute COVID-19. Sequenced sample: PBMCs or T cells enriched from blood (not recorded which). CDR3 loop: CATSDLYRGLSGNTIYF. In DNA form, the CDR3 reads TGTGCCACCAGTGATTTGTACAGGGGGTTGTCTGGAAACACCATATATTTT.